The clone carrying this T cell receptor (beta chain) was counted ten times or more. What it binds is not known. The entry originates in a study of T-cell reconstitution after alpha-beta-depleted transplantation in children. Findings and limits, study-wide: Elevated TCRbeta diversity at day 60 was traced, in some patients, to surviving recipient T cells and thymic progenitors. There were reportedly several hundred expanded graft clones from which alpha-beta T cells came about two months after transplant. Among T cells one year after transplant, newly produced cells accounted for most counts and diversity.

The V gene lost 0 bases and the J gene lost 6 bases, with 13 bases spanning the gap. The CDR3 runs 16 residues. The germline V gene encodes CDR1 SGHRS and CDR2 YFSETQ. It was with unique molecular identifiers that the TCRbeta library was prepared. Each CDR3 protein gets one entry after TCRdb re-called the PCR reads with MiXCR. The sample yields about 500,000 distinct CDR3 sequences, around 10% seen once. This sequence joins TRBV5-1 and TRBJ1-6, with D hard to call. The sequence was collected from a female patient aged 2 to 10 who had a stem cell transplant for aplastic anemia, so the T cells may come from the graft donor. The sample was PBMCs, mostly from graft donor cells, taken 180 days after TCRalphabeta/CD19-depleted stem cell transplant. CDR3 in DNA: TGCGCCAGCAGCTTGGGACGATCGGCGGGTAATTCACCCCTCCACTTT. As protein: CASSLGRSAGNSPLHF.